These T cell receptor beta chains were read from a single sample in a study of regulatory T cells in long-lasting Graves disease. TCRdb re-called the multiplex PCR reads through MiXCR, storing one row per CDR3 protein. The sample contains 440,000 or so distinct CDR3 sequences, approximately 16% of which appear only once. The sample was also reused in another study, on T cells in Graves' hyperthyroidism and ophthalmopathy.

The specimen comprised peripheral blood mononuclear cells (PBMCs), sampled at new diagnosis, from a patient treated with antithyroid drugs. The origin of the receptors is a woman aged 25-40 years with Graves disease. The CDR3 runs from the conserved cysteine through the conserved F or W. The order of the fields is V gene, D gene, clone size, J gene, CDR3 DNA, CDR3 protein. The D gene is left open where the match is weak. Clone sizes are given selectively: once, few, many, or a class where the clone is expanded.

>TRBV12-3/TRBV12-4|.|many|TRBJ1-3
TGTGCCAGCAGTTCCTCCTCAGGCTTACACTCTGGAAACACCATATATTTT
CASSSSSGLHSGNTIYF
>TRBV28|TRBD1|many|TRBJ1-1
TGTGCCAGTCTAACCTCAGGGGGTATAAGCACTGAAGCTTTCTTT
CASLTSGGISTEAFF
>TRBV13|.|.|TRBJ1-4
TGTGCCAGCAGCGGGGGAGCAGGACGTGAAAAACTGTTTTTT
CASSGGAGREKLFF
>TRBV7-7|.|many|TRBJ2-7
TGTGCTAGCAGCTCACCCTTGATCTACGAGCAGTACTTC
CASSSPLIYEQYF
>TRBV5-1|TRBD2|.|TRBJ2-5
TGCGCCAGCACCCTTTCGGGGACTAGAGCCATAGGGCCCCAGTACTTC
CASTLSGTRAIGPQYF
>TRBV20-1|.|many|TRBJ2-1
TGCAGTGCTAGTAGAGCGGGCTTCTACAATGAGCAGTTCTTC
CSASRAGFYNEQFF
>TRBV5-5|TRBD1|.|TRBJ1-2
TGTGCCAGCAGCCTAGACAGGGGGCTCTATGGCTACACCTTC
CASSLDRGLYGYTF
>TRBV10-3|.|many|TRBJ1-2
TGTGCCATCAGCGGCGGAACAGGGTTGGAGTATGGCTACACCTTC
CAISGGTGLEYGYTF
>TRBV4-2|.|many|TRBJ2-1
TGTGCCAGCAGCCAGAAGAGTATAAATTACAATGAGCAGTTCTTC
CASSQKSINYNEQFF
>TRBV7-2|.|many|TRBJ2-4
TGTGCCAGCAGTTCAAGCGGAGGAGGAGCCAAAAACATTCAGTACTTC
CASSSSGGGAKNIQYF
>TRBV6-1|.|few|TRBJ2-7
TGTGCCAGCAGGGCCCCCGGGACAAGGTACGAGCAGTACTTC
CASRAPGTRYEQYF
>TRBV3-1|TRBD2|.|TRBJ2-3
TGTGCCAGCAGCCAAGATCTGGTCCCGGGAGGGGGACGAACAGATACGCAGTATTTT
CASSQDLVPGGGRTDTQYF
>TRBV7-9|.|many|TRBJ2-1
TGTGCCAGCAGCTTAGCGGGATCCTACAATGAGCAGTTCTTC
CASSLAGSYNEQFF
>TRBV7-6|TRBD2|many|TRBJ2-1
TGTGCCAGCAGCTTATCGACTAGCGGGATGCCCTACAATGAGCAGTTCTTC
CASSLSTSGMPYNEQFF
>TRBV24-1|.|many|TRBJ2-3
TGTGCCACCAGTGATACTGATACCGGCCGGGGGGATACGCAGTATTTT
CATSDTDTGRGDTQYF
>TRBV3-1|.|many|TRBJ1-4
TGTGCCAGCAGCCAAGAGTTTACAGGGAATAATGAAAAACTGTTTTTT
CASSQEFTGNNEKLFF
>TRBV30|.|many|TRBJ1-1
TGTGCCTGGAATCTACAGAGGCACACTGAAGCTTTCTTT
CAWNLQRHTEAFF